This T cell receptor (beta chain) derives from a study of technical replicates of blood from several donors. The CDR3 totals 15 residues. Germline V gene lookup returns CDR1 MNHEY and CDR2 SVGAGI. J gave up 3 bases and V 6 bases, and 10 bases lay outside the gene matches. Sequenced by immunoSEQ multiplex PCR; TCRdb stores in-frame clones only, minus some. The data show approximately 12,000 clones, 93% seen once. Specimen: PBMCs. This clonotype was sampled from a human donor in good health. This chain uses TRBV6-5 with TRBJ2-7; 8 positions match TRBD2. CDR3 nucleotides: TGTGCCAGCAGCCCCCCCCAAACTAGCGGCTACGAGCAGTACTTC. Translated, it gives CASSPPQTSGYEQYF.